This TCR beta chain derives from a study of blood T cell repertoires in COVID-19. The CDR3 is 15 amino acids. CDR1 is SEHNR, CDR2 FQNEAQ, per germline (reference sequence). Trimming left V 3 bases short and J 4 bases short, with 15 bases between. TCRdb keeps only in-frame clones here, not all; method: immunoSEQ multiplex PCR. The table records 200,000 to 250,000 clones, approximately 84% of them present only once. Sequenced input: PBMCs or T cells enriched from blood (not recorded which). This rearrangement joins TRBV7-9 to TRBJ1-2; no reliable D call. The sequence was obtained from a man aged 40-49 years who had recovered from COVID-19. Here the CDR3 DNA reads TGTGCCAGCAGCTTCAGACGGGGAGCGGGCTATGGCTACACCTTC. This gives the protein CASSFRRGAGYGYTF.